One sample yielded the 32 T cell receptor beta chains listed below, sequenced in a study of CD8+ T cells in alopecia areata. Extraction and reverse transcription of RNA yielded cDNA as the sequencing template. Only in-frame clones appear in the TCRdb table, and some are missing; sequencing was by immunoSEQ multiplex PCR. The sample yields around 110,000 clones, around 50% seen once. Treatment noted: oral pan-JAK inhibitor, 5-10 mg twice daily. The sample consisted of CD8+ T cells sorted from blood, taken at week 24, from a patient treated with tofacitinib. The receptor set was obtained from a human donor with alopecia areata.

The rearrangement links TRBV10-3 to TRBJ2-1; 7 bases match TRBD1. V shed 6 bases and J 6 bases; nucleotides not matched to a gene: 8. Germline lookup yields CDR1 ENHRY and CDR2 SYGVKD. The CDR3 covers 14 residues. CDR3 amino acids: CAISRDRDVNEQFF. The CDR3 DNA sequence: TGTGCCATCAGCCGGGACAGAGACGTCAATGAGCAGTTCTTC.

This chain joins TRBV30 and TRBJ2-7; tentatively, D is TRBD2 (5 bases). V was shortened by 5 bases and J by 6 bases, with 14 bases between the two germline ends. The CDR3 covers 12 residues. Germline CDR1 and CDR2: GTSNPN and SVGIG (reference sequence). In DNA form, the CDR3 reads TGTGCCTGGGCCGCCGGGGTCCCCGAGCAGTACTTC. This gives the protein CAWAAGVPEQYF.

The J gene is TRBJ2-3, the V gene TRBV14; D not resolved. This CDR3 spans 15 amino acids. Per the germline V gene, CDR1 is SGHDN and CDR2 is FVKESK. V was pared by 0 bases and J by 1 base, with 8 bases between. CDR3 bases: TGTGCCAGCAGCCAAGAGAAGCAGGGCACAGATACGCAGTATTTT. Translating gives CASSQEKQGTDTQYF.

V gene TRBV5-6 combines with J gene TRBJ1-5; TRBD1 is a possible D gene (5 bases). V was trimmed by 0 bases and J by 9 bases, leaving 13 bases between them. The CDR3 length is 14 residues. Germline V gene sequence: CDR1 SGHDT, CDR2 YYEEEE. The CDR3 spells CASSLVGDLSPQHF. The DNA of the CDR3 is TGTGCCAGCAGCTTGGTAGGGGACCTTTCGCCCCAGCATTTT.

V usage is TRBV19 and J usage is TRBJ2-1; D gene uncertain. The CDR3 contains 13 residues. The germline V gene encodes CDR1 LNHDA and CDR2 SQIVND (reference sequence). V was trimmed by 3 bases and J by 6 bases, leaving 9 bases between them. CDR3 protein: CASSIKIGNEQFF. CDR3 coding DNA: TGTGCCAGTAGTATTAAGATAGGCAATGAGCAGTTCTTC.

This clone has ten or more counts. J is TRBJ1-6 and V is TRBV6-4; 12 bases align to TRBD1. This CDR3 has 15 amino acids. CDR1 and CDR2 (germline): MRHNA, SNTAGT. With 0 bases clipped from V and 9 bases from J, the junction kept 0 bases outside the gene matches. CDR3 bases: TGTGCCAGCAGTGACTCGGGACAGGGGGCTTCACCCCTCCACTTT. Protein product: CASSDSGQGASPLHF.

This chain joins TRBV15 and TRBJ1-1; D is undetermined. The germline V gene encodes CDR1 LNHNV and CDR2 YYDKDF (reference sequence). V lost 3 bases, J lost 7 bases, and 18 bases lay in between. The CDR3 runs to 15 residues. Here the CDR3 DNA reads TGTGCCACCAGCAGGGATTTGGGAGGGAGCATTGAAGCTTTCTTT. It encodes CATSRDLGGSIEAFF.

The chain couples TRBV6-1 to TRBJ2-7; 7 positions agree with TRBD1. V lost 3 bases to trimming and J lost 5 bases; unmatched junction nucleotides: 16. Per the germline V gene, CDR1 is MNHNS and CDR2 is SASEGT. The CDR3 totals 17 residues. CDR3 sequence: CASSDWIPRQGGNEQYF. CDR3 DNA sequence: TGTGCCAGCAGTGATTGGATTCCGAGACAGGGTGGGAACGAGCAGTACTTC.

The chain carries TRBV6-5 and TRBJ1-6; maybe TRBD1 (5 bases). Germline V CDR1 and CDR2: MNHEY, SVGAGI. V lost 0 bases, J lost 4 bases, and 10 bases lay in between. CDR3 size: 16 residues. This chain's CDR3 is CASSYSSQGYNSPLHF. The DNA of the CDR3 is TGTGCCAGCAGTTACTCGAGTCAGGGTTATAATTCACCCCTCCACTTT.

The rearrangement uses TRBV4-3 and TRBJ2-1, with 9 nucleotides matching TRBD1. CDR1 LGHNA and CDR2 YSLEER come from the germline V gene. V lost 4 bases to trimming and J lost 6 bases; unmatched junction nucleotides: 7. The CDR3 runs to 15 residues. CDR3 amino acids: CASSLFGTGSNEQFF. The CDR3 region has the DNA TGCGCCAGCAGCCTGTTCGGGACAGGGTCCAATGAGCAGTTCTTC.

Only a few counts were recorded for this clone. This chain uses TRBV7-9 with TRBJ1-6, with no clear D. This CDR3 spans 15 amino acids. Between the trimmed V and J ends, which lost 6 bases and 3 bases, there was a span of 12 bases. In germline, CDR1 is SEHNR, CDR2 FQNEAQ (reference sequence). CDR3: CASSPPDHYNSPLHF. Written as DNA, the CDR3 is TGTGCCAGCAGTCCCCCCGACCACTATAATTCACCCCTCCACTTT.

A few counts support this clone. The chain is built from TRBV29-1 and TRBJ2-1; D might be TRBD1 or TRBD2, each matching 5 bases. Germline-derived CDR1 and CDR2 are SQVTM and ANQGSEA. V lost 7 bases to trimming and J lost 7 bases, with 17 bases between them. This CDR3 has 13 amino acids. The chain's CDR3 is CSGRGPIQNEQFF. The CDR3 DNA reads as TGCAGCGGTCGGGGACCCATACAGAATGAGCAGTTCTTC.

V is TRBV5-6 and J is TRBJ2-7, with 8 bases aligning to TRBD1. The CDR3 contains 13 residues. Germline V gene lookup returns CDR1 SGHDT and CDR2 YYEEEE. Trimming took 3 bases from V and 4 from J; bases not matched to a gene: 3. This CDR3 reads CASSYDRGYEQYF. CDR3 nucleotides: TGTGCCAGCAGCTACGACAGGGGATACGAGCAGTACTTC. Variable domain in full (rest from reference TRBV5-6 and TRBJ2-7): DAGVTQSPTHLIKTRGQQVTLRCSPKSGHDTVSWYQQALGQGPQFIFQYYEEEERQRGNFPDRFSGHQFPNYSSELNVNALLLGDSALYLCASSYDRGYEQYFGPGTRLTVT.

The V gene is TRBV27, the J gene TRBJ2-5; D perhaps matches TRBD2 (6 bases). CDR1 is MNHEY and CDR2 is SMNVEV in the germline V gene (reference sequence). V lost 3 bases, J lost 4 bases, and 6 bases lay in between. The CDR3 has 12 amino acids. The CDR3 spells CASSFSGETQYF. The CDR3 nucleotides read TGTGCCAGCAGTTTTAGCGGAGAGACCCAGTACTTC.

In its sample, this clone was seen a few times. The chain has TRBV19 and TRBJ2-1; no clear D. Trimming stripped 4 bases from V and 8 bases from J, with 12 bases between. The germline V gene has CDR1 LNHDA and CDR2 SQIVND (reference sequence). The CDR3 totals 13 residues. CDR3 residues: CASSTRQGHEQFF. CDR3 sequence (DNA): TGTGCCAGTAGTACGCGACAAGGGCATGAGCAGTTCTTC. Full variable domain (outside the CDR3, taken from reference TRBV19 and TRBJ2-1): DGGITQSPKYLFRKEGQNVTLSCEQNLNHDAMYWYRQDPGQGLRLIYYSQIVNDFQKGDIAEGYSVSREKKESFPLTVTSAQKNPTAFYLCASSTRQGHEQFFGPGTRLTVL.

The J gene is TRBJ2-1, the V gene TRBV5-6, with no clear D. CDR3 length: 13 amino acids. From germline, CDR1 is SGHDT and CDR2 YYEEEE. The germline V and J ends were trimmed by 2 bases and 10 bases, with 13 bases remaining between them. The CDR3 DNA reads as TGTGCCAGCAGCTTAGATCCAAAATTCGAGCAGTTCTTC. It specifies CASSLDPKFEQFF.

V is TRBV5-1 and J is TRBJ2-7; TRBD1 matches at 9 bases. Germline V gene data show CDR1 as SGHRS and CDR2 as YFSETQ. V dropped 2 bases and J dropped 5; count of bases not matched to a gene: 2. The CDR3 totals 13 residues. The CDR3 DNA reads TGCGCCAGCAGCTTAGGACAGGGGAACGAGCAGTACTTC. As protein: CASSLGQGNEQYF.

The gene calls are TRBV4-2 and TRBJ1-3; no reliable D call. The CDR3 has 17 amino acids. Per the germline V gene, CDR1 is LGHNA and CDR2 is YNFKEQ. Trimming removed 0 bases at V and 1 base at J, with 13 bases between. The CDR3 nucleotides read TGTGCCAGCAGCCAAGAGGAGTTCGGGGAGTCTGGAAACACCATATATTTT. Its translation is CASSQEEFGESGNTIYF.

There are a few counts of this clone. This chain links TRBV2 with TRBJ2-3; 8 bases line up with TRBD2. CDR1 and CDR2 from the germline V gene are SNHLY and FYNNEI. This CDR3 is 13 amino acids long. The junction had 4 bases not matched to a gene; V was cut back by 9 bases and J by 2 bases. CDR3: CARERGNTDTQYF. DNA for the CDR3: TGTGCCAGAGAGCGGGGGAACACAGATACGCAGTATTTT.

V and J are TRBV19 and TRBJ2-1; 9 bases agree with TRBD1. The CDR3 is 14 residues long. CDR1 is LNHDA, CDR2 SQIVND, per germline (reference sequence). The ends lost 5 bases at V and 4 bases at J; junction bases unmatched: 3. CDR3 coding DNA: TGTGCCAGTAGTCCTGGACAGGGGTACAATGAGCAGTTCTTC. Protein: CASSPGQGYNEQFF.

This clone was seen a handful of times. The V and J genes are TRBV6-4 and TRBJ2-1; TRBD2 agrees at 13 bases. There are 15 residues in the CDR3. Germline CDR1 and CDR2: MRHNA and SNTAGT. The ends lost 5 bases at V and 2 bases at J; junction bases unmatched: 0. CDR3 amino acids: CASSTSGGAYNEQFF. CDR3 DNA sequence: TGTGCCAGCAGTACTAGCGGGGGGGCCTACAATGAGCAGTTCTTC.

The V and J genes are TRBV25-1 and TRBJ2-2; 7 bases are shared with TRBD2. Trimming took 2 bases from V and 6 from J; bases not matched to a gene: 3. Germline V CDR1 and CDR2: MGHDK, SYGVNS. The CDR3 loop spans 14 amino acids. CDR3: CASSEGGDAGELFF. The CDR3 DNA sequence: TGTGCCAGCAGTGAAGGGGGGGATGCCGGGGAGCTGTTTTTT. The full variable domain, with the rest looked up from reference TRBV25-1 and TRBJ2-2, is EADIYQTPRYLVIGTGKKITLECSQTMGHDKMYWYQQDPGMELHLIHYSYGVNSTEKGDLSSESTVSRIRTEHFPLTLESARPSHTSQYLCASSEGGDAGELFFGEGSRLTVL.

V and J are TRBV19 and TRBJ1-1; D ambiguous. CDR1 and CDR2 from the germline V gene are LNHDA and SQIVND (reference sequence). The CDR3 has 13 residues. The germline V and J ends were trimmed by 2 bases and 5 bases, with 9 bases remaining between them. The CDR3 sequence: CASSIRVGTEAFF. In DNA form, the CDR3 reads TGTGCCAGTAGTATAAGGGTCGGGACTGAAGCTTTCTTT.

The rearrangement joins TRBV4-1 to TRBJ1-1; D might be TRBD1 (5 bases). Germline V gene data show CDR1 as MGHRA and CDR2 as YSYEKL. There are 14 residues in the CDR3. V dropped 3 bases and J dropped 0 bases, with 8 bases sitting between them. DNA of the CDR3: TGCGCCAGCAGCCACCCAGGGATGAACACTGAAGCTTTCTTT. This gives the protein CASSHPGMNTEAFF.

The chain has TRBV4-1 and TRBJ2-7; 7 bases are shared with TRBD2. The V gene's germline CDR1 is MGHRA and CDR2 YSYEKL. The CDR3 contains 16 residues. Trimming removed 1 base from V and 0 bases from J; junction bases left unmatched: 6. CDR3 DNA: TGCGCCAGCAGCCAAGTTGCTTCGGGGGGCTCCTACGAGCAGTACTTC. Translating gives CASSQVASGGSYEQYF.

The chain joins TRBV9 to TRBJ2-1; 9 bases are shared with TRBD1. Germline CDR1 is SGDLS and CDR2 is YYNGEE. The CDR3 covers 15 residues. Unmatched junction bases numbered 8, after V lost 4 bases and J lost 6 bases. CDR3 residues: CASSSRTGVGNEQFF. The CDR3 bases are TGTGCCAGCAGCTCCCGGACAGGGGTAGGCAATGAGCAGTTCTTC.

The chain carries TRBV7-9 and TRBJ2-1, with 9 nucleotides matching TRBD2. The V and J ends lost 10 bases and 4 bases, in that order; junction bases with no gene match: 5. The CDR3 covers 13 residues. CDR1 is SEHNR and CDR2 is FQNEAQ in the germline V gene (reference sequence). The CDR3 loop is CATQRGAYNEQFF. Written as DNA, the CDR3 is TGTGCCACTCAGCGGGGGGCATACAATGAGCAGTTCTTC.

This clone occurred a few times. The chain recombines TRBV29-1 with TRBJ2-3; tentative D call: TRBD1 (5 bases). Germline-derived CDR1 and CDR2 are SQVTM and ANQGSEA. The V end was cut by 4 bases, the J end by 6 bases, with 17 bases between. This CDR3 is built from 14 residues. For the CDR3, the DNA is TGCAGCGTTGCAGGGCAGGGCGTTAAGGATACGCAGTATTTT. The encoded protein is CSVAGQGVKDTQYF.

The rearrangement links TRBV27 to TRBJ2-7; D possibly corresponds to TRBD1 (6 bases). CDR3 length: 14 amino acids. Deletions cut 0 bases from V and 5 bases from J, with 11 bases between. CDR1 is MNHEY, CDR2 SMNVEV, per germline (reference sequence). The CDR3 coding sequence is TGTGCCAGCAGTTTATCTTCAGGGGAAAACGAGCAGTACTTC. It codes for CASSLSSGENEQYF.

V is TRBV7-3 and J is TRBJ2-3; maybe TRBD1 (6 bases). Germline V gene data show CDR1 as SGHTA and CDR2 as FQGTGA. V was pared by 0 bases and J by 1 base, with 8 bases between. This CDR3 has 15 amino acids. In DNA, the CDR3 is TGTGCCAGCAGCTTAACGGCAGGGGGCACAGATACGCAGTATTTT. Translation: CASSLTAGGTDTQYF. The full variable domain, rest sourced from reference TRBV7-3 and TRBJ2-3, is GAGVSQTPSNKVTEKGKYVELRCDPISGHTALYWYRQSLGQGPEFLIYFQGTGAADDSGLPNDRFFAVRPEGSVSTLKIQRTERGDSAVYLCASSLTAGGTDTQYFGPGTRLTVL.

The chain recombines TRBV6-5 with TRBJ2-1; 8 bases agree with TRBD1. Unmatched junction bases numbered 4, after V lost 5 bases and J lost 4 bases. CDR1 is MNHEY, CDR2 SVGAGI, per germline. CDR3 length equals 14 residues. CDR3 protein: CASSTGGPYNEQFF. CDR3 nucleotide sequence: TGTGCCAGCAGTACAGGGGGTCCTTACAATGAGCAGTTCTTC.

Only a few counts were recorded for this clone. The V call is TRBV25-1, the J call TRBJ1-2, with TRBD1 as a possible D gene (5 bases). In germline, CDR1 is MGHDK, CDR2 SYGVNS. V was cut by 3 bases and J by 6 bases, with 20 bases left in between. The CDR3 covers 16 residues. This CDR3 is CASSDHPGQPLDGYTF. The CDR3 nucleotides read TGTGCCAGCAGTGACCACCCAGGGCAGCCCCTCGATGGCTACACCTTC.